The 2 T cell receptor beta chains listed next were all sequenced from one sample in a study of Ad26.COV2.S vaccination and SARS-CoV-2 variants. The treatment: some 20 received Ad26.COV2.S at low or high dose, single or two shots; 5 received placebo; per-sample allocation not given. Sampling occurred on day 63 after the first vaccine or placebo injection. Using immunoSEQ multiplex PCR, the repertoire was profiled, and TCRdb retains in-frame clones only, with some absent. The data contain about 320,000 clones, around 81% of them singletons. The sequences come from peripheral blood, collected in a trial of Ad26.COV2.S vaccine versus placebo. The receptors were gathered from a person between 18 and 60 years old who received the Ad26.COV2.S COVID-19 vaccine or a placebo.

The V call is TRBV7-3, the J call TRBJ2-5, with 8 bases lining up with TRBD1. The CDR3 runs to 13 residues. Trimming cost V 2 bases and J 8 bases; bases outside gene matches: 4. CDR1 SGHTA and CDR2 FQGTGA come from the germline V gene. Here the CDR3 DNA reads TGTGCCAGCAGCTTAGGACAGGGCGGAACCCAGTACTTC. Its translation: CASSLGQGGTQYF.

The chain is built from TRBV29-1 and TRBJ1-2; 9 positions agree with TRBD1. The CDR3 contains 14 residues. Germline assignment: CDR1 SQVTM and CDR2 ANQGSEA. Trimming removed 4 bases from V and 6 bases from J; junction bases left unmatched: 9. The CDR3 DNA sequence: TGCAGCGTTGGACAGGGGGTGTCGTTGGATGGCTACACCTTC. This translates into CSVGQGVSLDGYTF.